This T cell receptor (beta chain) was identified during a study of T-cell reconstitution after alpha-beta-depleted transplantation in children. CDR1 SGHDT and CDR2 YYEEEE come from the germline V gene. This CDR3 region has 16 residues. A word on this clonotype: The germline gene is not matched at one end of the junction; a read error may be the cause.

Preparing the TCRbeta library involved the use of unique molecular identifiers. TCRdb processed the PCR reads anew with MiXCR; each CDR3 protein has one entry. The data show 140,000 or so distinct CDR3 sequences, with 8% to 10% seen just once and 15% to 20% held by the top ten. V gene TRBV5-6 combines with J gene TRBJ2-4; perhaps TRBD2 as D (6 bases). The input for sequencing was PBMCs, mostly from graft donor cells, taken 180 days after TCRalphabeta/CD19-depleted stem cell transplant. The sequence came from a female patient aged 2 to 10 who had a stem cell transplant for congenital amegakaryocytic thrombocytopenia, so the T cells may come from the graft donor. DNA for the CDR3: TGTGCCAGCAACCAGTTGGAGGGGAAGGCCAAAAACAGTCAGTACTTC. Its translation: CASNQLEGKAKNSQYF.